What follows describes a single T cell receptor beta chain. The data were produced by immunoSEQ multiplex PCR, yet TCRdb's version contains in-frame clones alone and is incomplete. The table has 70,000 or so clones, about nine tenths seen once; the top ten hold about 9.8%. From germline, CDR1 is KGHSH and CDR2 LQKENI. V lost 3 bases, J lost 6 bases, and 13 bases stayed unmatched. The CDR3 extends over 17 amino acids. The sample is drawn from a study of blood T cell repertoires in COVID-19. The source of this sequence is a human donor in a cohort sampled during active COVID-19. The chain is built from TRBV18 and TRBJ2-1; 8 bases are a match to TRBD2. Sequencing input: peripheral blood. CDR3 DNA sequence: TGTGCCAGCTCACCCACGGTCGGGCTAGCGGGCCTCAATGAGCAGTTCTTC. Translated: CASSPTVGLAGLNEQFF.